What follows is one TCR beta chain and its context. The germline V and J ends were trimmed by 1 base and 1 base, with 10 bases remaining between them. The V gene's germline CDR1 is SQVTM and CDR2 ANQGSEA. The CDR3 is 14 amino acids. The sample comes from a study of neoadjuvant nivolumab and ipilimumab in lung cancer. Profiling relied on immunoSEQ multiplex PCR, and the TCRdb table lists in-frame clones only, not all of them. The sample shows fewer than 35,000 clones, roughly 90% of them seen only once. The chain recombines TRBV29-1 with TRBJ2-5; the D gene is possibly TRBD2 (5 bases). The sequence was collected from an adult with non-small cell lung cancer. The sample here was peripheral blood, taken after neoadjuvant nivolumab, alone or with ipilimumab, at or shortly before surgery. CDR3 DNA: TGCAGCGTTGAAGCGGGGAGACTCCAAGAGACCCAGTACTTC. Amino acids: CSVEAGRLQETQYF.